Following are 5 T cell receptor beta chains from one sample sequenced in a study of OX40 agonist ivuxolimab in advanced cancers. Sequencing was performed with immunoSEQ multiplex PCR; in TCRdb, only in-frame clones are kept and a portion is missing. The top ten clones hold less than 0.7% of a sample with just over 60,000 clones, 92% of them seen once. Material: CD4+ or CD8+ T cells sorted from blood, obtained in a trial of the OX40 agonist ivuxolimab. All receptors derive from an adult with an advanced solid tumor such as melanoma, head and neck, liver or kidney cancer.

V usage is TRBV19 and J usage is TRBJ1-1; 8 bases are shared with TRBD1. Germline-derived CDR1 and CDR2 are LNHDA and SQIVND (reference sequence). Trimming removed 7 bases from V and 0 bases from J; junction bases left unmatched: 13. The CDR3 is 17 amino acids. CDR3 DNA sequence: TGTGCCAGTACCCTAGACAGGGGAACATTCGTGAACACTGAAGCTTTCTTT. This codes for CASTLDRGTFVNTEAFF.

This clone came up once. CDR3 DNA: TGTGCCAGCAGACCGGGTCAACTTTCCTACGAGCAGTACTTC. Protein: CASRPGQLSYEQYF. The chain recombines TRBV6-5 with TRBJ2-7; D gene unclear. Germline CDR1 and CDR2: MNHEY and SVGAGI. The CDR3 consists of 14 residues. V was shortened by 6 bases and J by 1 base, with 13 bases between the two germline ends.

This chain links TRBV7-9 with TRBJ1-5; D gene unclear. The CDR3 has 13 residues. Trimming removed 7 bases from V and 5 bases from J, with 12 bases in between. The germline V gene has CDR1 SEHNR and CDR2 FQNEAQ (reference sequence). As DNA, the CDR3 is TGTGCCAGCACCCAGGACGTTTATCAGCCCCAGCATTTT. As protein: CASTQDVYQPQHF.

This chain connects TRBV5-4 to TRBJ1-1, with unresolved D. Between the trimmed V and J ends, which lost 5 bases and 3 bases, there was a span of 17 bases. The length of the CDR3 is 15 residues. Germline V gene lookup returns CDR1 SGHNT and CDR2 YYREEE (reference sequence). CDR3 in DNA: TGTGCCAGCAGGCCACCGTCTGGGTCCCACACTGAAGCTTTCTTT. It yields the protein CASRPPSGSHTEAFF.

The genes are TRBV7-3 and TRBJ2-5; 11 bases match TRBD1. The CDR3 sequence is 16 residues long. Germline loops: CDR1 SGHTA, CDR2 FQGTGA. The ends lost 5 bases at V and 4 bases at J; junction bases unmatched: 9. The DNA for the CDR3 is TGTGCCAGCAGCCCCTGGGGGACAGGGGGTATAGAGACCCAGTACTTC. Protein: CASSPWGTGGIETQYF.